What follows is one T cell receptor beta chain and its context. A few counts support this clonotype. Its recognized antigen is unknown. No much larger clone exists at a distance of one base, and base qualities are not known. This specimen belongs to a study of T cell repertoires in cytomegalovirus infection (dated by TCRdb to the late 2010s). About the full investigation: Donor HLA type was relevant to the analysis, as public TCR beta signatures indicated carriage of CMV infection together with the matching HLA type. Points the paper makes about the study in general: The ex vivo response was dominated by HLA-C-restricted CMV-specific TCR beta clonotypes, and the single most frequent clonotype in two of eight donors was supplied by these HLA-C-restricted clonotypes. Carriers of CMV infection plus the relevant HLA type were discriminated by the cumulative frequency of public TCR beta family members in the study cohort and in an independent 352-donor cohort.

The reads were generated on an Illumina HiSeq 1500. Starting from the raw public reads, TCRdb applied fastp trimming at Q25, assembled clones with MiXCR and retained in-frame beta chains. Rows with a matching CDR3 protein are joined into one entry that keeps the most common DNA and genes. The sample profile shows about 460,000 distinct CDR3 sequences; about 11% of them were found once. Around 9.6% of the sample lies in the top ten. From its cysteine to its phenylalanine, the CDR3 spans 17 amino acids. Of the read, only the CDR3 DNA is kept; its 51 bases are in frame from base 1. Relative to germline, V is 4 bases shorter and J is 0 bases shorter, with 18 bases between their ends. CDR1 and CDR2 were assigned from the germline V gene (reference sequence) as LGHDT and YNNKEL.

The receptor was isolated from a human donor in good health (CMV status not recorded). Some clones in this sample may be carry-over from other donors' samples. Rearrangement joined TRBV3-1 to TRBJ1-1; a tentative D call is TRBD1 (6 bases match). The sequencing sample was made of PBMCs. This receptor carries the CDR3 CASSLIRGGGLNTEAFF. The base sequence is TGTGCCAGCAGCCTGATAAGGGGAGGGGGTCTGAACACTGAAGCTTTCTTT.